The T cell receptor (beta chain) under discussion was sequenced for a study of T cells in Graves' hyperthyroidism and ophthalmopathy. Study-wide points: Appearing also in blood were most of the thyroid clonotypes expanded above 0.001.

This CDR3 spans 13 amino acids. Trimming stripped 1 base from V and 7 bases from J, with 8 bases between. Germline V gives CDR1 SGHVS, CDR2 FQNEAQ. This clonotype was observed at least ten times. Its antigen remains unidentified. RNA transcripts were the template for amplifying TCR beta CDR3 regions. HTBI primers were the set used in a first-round RT-PCR of the TCR CDR3. TCRdb recomputed calls from the multiplex PCR reads with MiXCR, one row per CDR3 protein. The table has roughly 420,000 distinct CDR3 sequences, approximately 14% seen once. Disease duration under 2 months; hyperthyroidism patients were aged 18 to 65.

Input material: blood. The clonotype comes from a woman aged 18-35 years with Graves' hyperthyroidism. J is TRBJ2-1 and V is TRBV7-8, with D hard to call. The CDR3: CASSLGRVNEQFF. CDR3 bases: TGTGCCAGCAGCTTAGGTCGGGTGAATGAGCAGTTCTTC.